The 24 T cell receptor beta chains below were found in one sample sequenced in a study of early T cells in non-severe SARS-CoV-2 infection. TCRdb analysed the 5' RACE reads with MiXCR anew, one entry per CDR3 protein. The sample contains tens of thousands of distinct CDR3 sequences, roughly 6.6% of which appear only once. The sequencing sample was made of whole blood. The origin of the receptors is an adult who was a healthcare worker with PCR-confirmed SARS-CoV-2 infection or an uninfected control (not recorded which).

This clonotype was seen many times. The rearrangement joins TRBV9 to TRBJ2-3; 7 bases agree with TRBD1. Germline CDR1 and CDR2: SGDLS and YYNGEE. The V segment lost 0 bases and the J segment 1 base; nucleotides outside the gene matches: 5. The CDR3 consists of 16 residues. The CDR3 DNA reads TGTGCCAGCAGCGTAGGTGGAGGACAGGGCACAGATACGCAGTATTTT. It is translated as CASSVGGGQGTDTQYF.

This clonotype is medium-sized. This chain uses TRBV6-2 or TRBV6-3 with TRBJ1-1; D is perhaps TRBD1 (5 bases). CDR1 and CDR2 from the germline V gene are MNHEY and SVGEGT. The length of the CDR3 is 14 residues. V was clipped by 3 bases and J by 1 base, with 9 bases between them. CDR3 nucleotides: TGTGCCAGCAGTTATCCTACAGGGAACACTGAAGCTTTCTTT. Its translation: CASSYPTGNTEAFF.

This clonotype has more than one count but fewer than ten. The V gene is TRBV6-5, the J gene TRBJ1-2; 7 nucleotides agree with TRBD1. V was clipped by 6 bases and J by 6 bases; unmatched bases: 7. The CDR3 runs to 13 residues. The germline CDR1 and CDR2 sequences are MNHEY and SVGAGI. CDR3: CASRTTGADGYTF. The CDR3 nucleotides read TGTGCCAGCAGGACAACAGGGGCGGATGGCTACACCTTC.

This clonotype was detected many times. The rearrangement links TRBV10-3 to TRBJ2-7; maybe TRBD1 (6 bases). The CDR3 covers 13 residues. Trimming cost V 7 bases and J 2 bases, with 12 bases left between them. Germline V gives CDR1 ENHRY, CDR2 SYGVKD. CDR3: CAITEGQTYEQYF. CDR3 nucleotides: TGTGCCATCACCGAAGGACAGACCTACGAGCAGTACTTC.

This clonotype was picked up many times. The chain has TRBV2 and TRBJ2-5; D unresolved. Germline CDR1 SNHLY, CDR2 FYNNEI. V shed 2 bases and J shed 0 bases, with 4 bases lying between them. This CDR3 contains 13 residues. CDR3: CASSENNQETQYF. The CDR3 region has the DNA TGTGCCAGCAGTGAAAACAACCAAGAGACCCAGTACTTC.

This clonotype was seen a handful of times. A much larger clone is a single base away; this may be a read error. This sequence joins TRBV6-5 and TRBJ1-1; TRBD1 matches 10 bases. Germline V gene sequence: CDR1 MNHEY, CDR2 SVGAGI. V shed 6 bases, J shed 5 bases, and the junction held 6 bases outside the gene matches. This CDR3 comprises 14 residues. CDR3 bases: TGTGCCAGCAGATCGGACAGGGGGTGGACTGAAGCTTTCTTT. Translated: CASRSDRGWTEAFF.

This clonotype came up many times. The V and J genes are TRBV5-6 and TRBJ2-7; 9 bases map to TRBD1. The V segment lost 4 bases and the J segment 6 bases; nucleotides outside the gene matches: 11. The CDR3 runs 15 residues. Germline CDR1 reads SGHDT; CDR2 reads YYEEEE. The CDR3 bases are TGTGCCAGCAGCCTCATCCGGGGACAGGGAACCGAGCAGTACTTC. Its protein is CASSLIRGQGTEQYF.

In its sample, this clonotype was seen many times. The chain combines TRBV29-1 with TRBJ2-3; D is perhaps TRBD1 (6 bases). V lost 6 bases and J lost 2, with 18 bases in between. The CDR3 sequence is 15 residues long. The germline gives CDR1 SQVTM, CDR2 ANQGSEA. CDR3 sequence reads: CSVTGFRTDTDTQYF. The CDR3 bases are TGCAGCGTAACAGGGTTCCGAACCGACACAGATACGCAGTATTTT.

The chain combines TRBV7-6 with TRBJ1-2; unclear D gene. Germline-derived CDR1 and CDR2 are SGHVS and FNYEAQ. The V and J ends lost 5 bases and 4 bases respectively, with 14 bases between them. The CDR3 length is 14 residues. This chain's CDR3 is CASSPLSSGYGYTF. CDR3 coding DNA: TGTGCCAGCAGCCCCTTGAGTTCCGGCTATGGCTACACCTTC.

The CDR3 sequence: CASSGGDRVSQYF. CDR3 bases: TGCGCCAGCAGCGGGGGGGACAGGGTTTCGCAGTATTTT. The chain employs TRBV5-1 and TRBJ2-3; TRBD1 matches 9 bases. CDR1 and CDR2 from the germline V gene are SGHRS and YFSETQ. The CDR3 runs 13 residues. Unmatched junction bases numbered 7, after V lost 4 bases and J lost 10 bases.

This clonotype was detected many times. The rearrangement uses TRBV7-7 and TRBJ2-7; D perhaps matches TRBD2 (5 bases). There are 15 residues in the CDR3. CDR1 is SSHAT, CDR2 FNYEAQ, per germline (reference sequence). Trimming left V 5 bases short and J 5 bases short, with 19 bases between. Written as DNA, the CDR3 is TGTGCCAGCAGCGCTACGGGCAGGCCCGGGGACGAGCAGTACTTC. Translation: CASSATGRPGDEQYF.

This clonotype came up many times. The chain's CDR3 is CSARDRSGSSPADTQYF. CDR3 DNA: TGCAGTGCTAGAGACCGTAGCGGGAGTAGCCCGGCAGATACGCAGTATTTT. V gene TRBV20-1 combines with J gene TRBJ2-3; 9 bases agree with TRBD2. Trimming cost V 0 bases and J 4 bases; bases outside gene matches: 11. CDR3 size: 17 residues. Germline assignment: CDR1 DFQATT and CDR2 SNEGSKA (reference sequence).

This clonotype has at least ten counts. J is TRBJ2-3 and V is TRBV20-1, with 8 bases that match TRBD2. V gave up 2 bases and J gave up 10 bases; unmatched junction bases: 8. Germline CDR1 and CDR2: DFQATT and SNEGSKA (reference sequence). CDR3 length: 13 amino acids. CDR3 protein: CSARSLGLEAQYF. CDR3 sequence (DNA): TGCAGTGCTAGATCTTTGGGACTAGAGGCGCAGTATTTT.

The sample holds many counts of this clonotype. The rearrangement uses TRBV20-1 and TRBJ2-1, with 9 bases lining up with TRBD1. The CDR3 covers 14 residues. With 5 bases clipped from V and 3 bases from J, the junction kept 5 bases outside the gene matches. Germline CDR1 reads DFQATT; CDR2 reads SNEGSKA (reference sequence). This chain's CDR3 is CSAGDRVGYNEQFF. In DNA form, the CDR3 reads TGCAGTGCTGGGGACAGGGTTGGCTACAATGAGCAGTTCTTC.

This chain links TRBV20-1 with TRBJ2-5, with TRBD1 matching over 9 bases. J was trimmed by 4 bases and V by 6 bases; bases with no gene match: 9. Per germline, CDR1 DFQATT and CDR2 SNEGSKA (reference sequence). This CDR3 region has 14 residues. The CDR3 DNA reads as TGCAGTGCCGGTGGGACAGGGTGGGCAGAGACCCAGTACTTC. Amino acid sequence: CSAGGTGWAETQYF.

This clonotype appeared many times. V gene TRBV5-4 combines with J gene TRBJ1-5, with 7 bases fitting TRBD1. Trimming cost V 0 bases and J 2 bases; bases outside gene matches: 2. Germline V gene lookup returns CDR1 SGHNT and CDR2 YYREEE (reference sequence). This CDR3 contains 15 residues. The chain's CDR3 is CASSLGQGGNQPQHF. CDR3 nucleotide sequence: TGTGCCAGCAGCTTGGGGCAGGGGGGCAATCAGCCCCAGCATTTT.

This clonotype was found a few times. DNA of the CDR3: TGCAGCGTTGAAGATCTAGGGACCCAGTACTTC. This gives the protein CSVEDLGTQYF. The rearrangement joins TRBV29-1 to TRBJ2-5; no clear D gene. Germline lookup yields CDR1 SQVTM and CDR2 ANQGSEA. V dropped 0 bases and J dropped 7 bases, with 6 bases sitting between them. The length of the CDR3 is 11 residues.

The chain combines TRBV19 with TRBJ2-7; D possibly corresponds to TRBD2 (6 bases). The CDR3 length is 11 residues. Looked up from germline, CDR1 is LNHDA and CDR2 is SQIVND (reference sequence). The CDR3 bases are TGTGTCACCTCGGGAGTTGGCGAGCAGTACTTC. Encoded protein: CVTSGVGEQYF.

This clonotype was seen repeatedly, ten times or more. The V call is TRBV20-1, the J call TRBJ2-2, with D unclear. The CDR3 contains 14 residues. Germline assignment: CDR1 DFQATT and CDR2 SNEGSKA (reference sequence). V lost 1 base to trimming and J lost 7 bases, with 13 bases between them. CDR3: CSARVRRLGGELFF. For the CDR3, the DNA is TGCAGTGCTAGAGTTCGAAGACTTGGCGGGGAGCTGTTTTTT.

Ten or more counts support this clonotype. V usage is TRBV2 and J usage is TRBJ2-3, with 9 positions matching TRBD2. This CDR3 is built from 14 residues. From germline, CDR1 is SNHLY and CDR2 FYNNEI. V dropped 6 bases and J dropped 4; count of bases not matched to a gene: 5. The CDR3 loop is CASRGAGGPDTQYF. The CDR3 region has the DNA TGTGCCAGCAGGGGGGCGGGAGGGCCAGATACGCAGTATTTT.

This clonotype occurred many times. This rearrangement joins TRBV6-5 to TRBJ2-7, with TRBD2 matching 8 bases. CDR1 and CDR2 from the germline V gene are MNHEY and SVGAGI. The CDR3 is 16 amino acids. Losses at the gene ends were 0 bases for V and 4 bases for J; bases not matched to a gene: 8. CDR3 DNA: TGTGCCAGCAGTTACTCATCCGGGGGGGAAGGATACGAGCAGTACTTC. Protein: CASSYSSGGEGYEQYF.

In its sample, this clonotype was seen many times. The J gene is TRBJ2-5, the V gene TRBV7-2; D is possibly TRBD1 (5 bases). This CDR3 contains 15 residues. Germline loops: CDR1 SGHTA, CDR2 FQGNSA. V lost 0 bases and J 5 bases, leaving 13 bases between the germline ends. CDR3: CASSLAGASLETQYF. In DNA form, the CDR3 reads TGTGCCAGCAGCTTAGCTGGGGCGAGCCTTGAGACCCAGTACTTC.

This clonotype showed up many times. This chain joins TRBV10-1 and TRBJ2-1, with TRBD1 matching over 7 bases. This CDR3 contains 14 residues. Germline V gene sequence: CDR1 WNHNN, CDR2 SYGVQD (reference sequence). V lost 6 bases to trimming and J lost 10 bases; unmatched junction nucleotides: 12. The chain's CDR3 is CASRSGTVSHEQFF. CDR3 in DNA: TGCGCCAGCAGATCCGGGACAGTCTCCCACGAGCAGTTCTTC.

This clonotype has a count of ten or more. V usage is TRBV20-1 and J usage is TRBJ2-7, with 7 bases matching TRBD2. CDR1 and CDR2 (germline): DFQATT, SNEGSKA (reference sequence). The CDR3 sequence is 12 residues long. J gave up 2 bases and V 5 bases, and 3 bases lay outside the gene matches. DNA for the CDR3: TGCAGTGCTCGACTAGCAACCTACGAGCAGTACTTC. It is translated as CSARLATYEQYF.